The TCR beta chain described here comes from a study of cytomegalovirus exposure and HLA in healthy donors. Study-wide findings and caveats: One cluster of highly shared sequence variants probably arose as a sequencing artifact.

Of note for this clone: Its specificity is unknown.

Researchers ran the PCR with 60 Vbeta and 13 Jbeta primers. TCRdb's copy holds only in-frame clones and misses some; the assay was immunoSEQ multiplex PCR. The repertoire holds approximately 150,000 clones, with about 72% as singletons. The germline V and J ends were trimmed by 5 bases and 0 bases, with 13 bases remaining between them. Germline CDR1 reads MNHNS; CDR2 reads SASEGT. The CDR3 extends over 15 amino acids. The TCR sequence derives from a human donor in good health. The chain has TRBV6-1 and TRBJ1-1; D might be TRBD1 (5 bases). What was sequenced was PBMCs. CDR3 bases: TGTGCCAGCAGTAGCTTACAGGAGTTGAACACTGAAGCTTTCTTT. This gives the protein CASSSLQELNTEAFF.